The 27 T cell receptor beta chains given below trace back to one sample, sequenced in a study of T cell repertoires in cytomegalovirus infection. Antigen specificity for these receptors is unknown. TCRdb redid the calling of the reads with MiXCR, one entry per CDR3 protein. This sample has 310,000 or so distinct CDR3 sequences; roughly 25% occur once, and the top ten carry roughly 14%. The sequences come from cultured PBMCs, collected from culture after CMV antigen stimulation. These receptors originate from a human donor in good health (CMV status not recorded). Some clones in this sample may be carry-over from other donors' samples.

This clonotype appeared many times. The chain couples TRBV7-2 to TRBJ2-4; tentative D call: TRBD2 (6 bases). Germline loops: CDR1 SGHTA, CDR2 FQGNSA. V lost 4 bases to trimming and J lost 6 bases, with 10 bases between them. The CDR3 consists of 13 residues. CDR3 nucleotides: TGTGCCAGCAGCTCGGGACTCTTAAACATTCAGTACTTC. Protein product: CASSSGLLNIQYF.

This sequence joins TRBV4-1 and TRBJ2-1; D may be TRBD2 (5 bases). Germline V gives CDR1 MGHRA, CDR2 YSYEKL. The CDR3 spans 14 residues. The ends were cut back, 0 bases at V and 9 bases at J, with 12 bases in the middle. CDR3 protein: CASSQDRLLGEQFF. CDR3 in DNA: TGCGCCAGCAGCCAAGATCGACTATTGGGTGAGCAGTTCTTC.

The chain couples TRBV7-2 to TRBJ2-5, with TRBD1 identical over 8 bases. This CDR3 is 15 amino acids long. The V segment lost 3 bases and the J segment 5 bases; nucleotides outside the gene matches: 8. Germline CDR1 reads SGHTA; CDR2 reads FQGNSA. CDR3 DNA sequence: TGTGCCAGCAGCTTCTGGACAGGGAAAGGGGAGACCCAGTACTTC. It encodes CASSFWTGKGETQYF.

The chain recombines TRBV28 with TRBJ1-5; D is ambiguous. V shed 6 bases and J shed 4 bases, with 13 bases lying between them. This CDR3 has 14 residues. Germline CDR1 is MDHEN and CDR2 is SYDVKM. CDR3 DNA: TGTGCCAGCAGCCCTCCAGGTTTAAATCAGCCCCAGCATTTT. It specifies CASSPPGLNQPQHF.

The chain joins TRBV12-3 or TRBV12-4 to TRBJ2-5; TRBD2 matches at 14 bases. Trimming took 7 bases from V and 2 from J; bases not matched to a gene: 9. This CDR3 has 17 amino acids. The CDR3 region is CASMPFWTSGGQETQYF. In nucleotides, the CDR3 is TGTGCCAGCATGCCATTCTGGACTAGCGGGGGGCAAGAGACCCAGTACTTC.

The V and J genes are TRBV7-9 and TRBJ2-7; TRBD1 is a possible D gene (5 bases). The CDR3 runs to 13 residues. V was clipped by 4 bases and J by 4 bases, with 11 bases between them. The germline V gene encodes CDR1 SEHNR and CDR2 FQNEAQ (reference sequence). In DNA, the CDR3 is TGTGCCAGCAGCTCCAGGGAATGGTACGAGCAGTACGTC. Encoded protein: CASSSREWYEQYV.

This clonotype appeared many times. The chain has TRBV7-2 and TRBJ1-5; perhaps TRBD1 as D (5 bases). This CDR3 comprises 15 residues. Trimming took off 7 bases at V and 6 bases at J, with 19 bases between the two ends. The germline V gene has CDR1 SGHTA and CDR2 FQGNSA. CDR3 DNA sequence: TGTGCCAGCAAACCGGTTCGGGGGAGCGGTCAGCCCCAGCATTTT. Encoded protein: CASKPVRGSGQPQHF.

This clonotype turned up a few times. J is TRBJ1-1 and V is TRBV6-2 or TRBV6-3; D is unresolved. The CDR3 length is 13 residues. The ends were cut back, 6 bases at V and 3 bases at J, with 11 bases in the middle. The V gene's germline CDR1 is MNHEY and CDR2 SVGEGT. The CDR3 DNA is TGTGCCAGCAGAAAATACAAGGACACTGAAGCTTTCTTT. This translates into CASRKYKDTEAFF.

This clonotype was observed a handful of times. The CDR3 nucleotides are TGTGCCAGCAGGATTGGCAGCCAAGAGACCCAGTACTTC. Protein: CASRIGSQETQYF. The chain recombines TRBV12-3 or TRBV12-4 with TRBJ2-5; no clear D. The CDR3 spans 13 residues. The V end was cut by 6 bases, the J end by 1 base, with 9 bases between.

This rearrangement joins TRBV6-6 to TRBJ2-1, with D possibly being TRBD2 (5 bases). V dropped 0 bases and J dropped 4 bases, with 7 bases sitting between them. Germline loops: CDR1 MNHNY, CDR2 SVGAGI (reference sequence). This CDR3 comprises 14 residues. CDR3 region: CASSYSTTYNEQFF. For the CDR3, the DNA is TGTGCCAGCAGTTACTCGACTACTTACAATGAGCAGTTCTTC.

V and J are TRBV27 and TRBJ1-3, with D maybe TRBD1 (5 bases). The CDR3 sequence is 16 residues long. Germline values: CDR1 MNHEY, CDR2 SMNVEV (reference sequence). V was trimmed by 7 bases and J by 4 bases, leaving 20 bases between them. The CDR3, as DNA: TGTGCCAGCATCCAAGGGGTCGGAGAAATCGGAAACACCATATATTTT. This codes for CASIQGVGEIGNTIYF.

The V call is TRBV6-2 or TRBV6-3, the J call TRBJ2-3; D ambiguous. Germline values: CDR1 MNHEY, CDR2 SVGEGT. The germline V and J ends were trimmed by 6 bases and 2 bases, with 15 bases remaining between them. This CDR3 contains 15 residues. The CDR3 region is CASRNEHLITDTQYF. The CDR3, as DNA: TGTGCCAGCAGGAACGAGCACCTCATCACAGATACGCAGTATTTT.

This chain joins TRBV12-3 or TRBV12-4 and TRBJ1-6; 7 bases line up with TRBD1. V gave up 1 base and J gave up 7 bases; unmatched junction bases: 10. The CDR3 is 17 residues long. The CDR3 region has the DNA TGTGCCAGCAGTTTAGAAGCGACAGGGAGTTGGAATTCACCCCTCCACTTT. Translation gives CASSLEATGSWNSPLHF.

This clonotype was seen a handful of times. The chain is built from TRBV7-2 and TRBJ2-3; 10 bases map to TRBD2. The CDR3 covers 16 residues. With V trimmed by 2 bases and J by 4 bases, 6 bases remained unmatched. The germline V gene encodes CDR1 SGHTA and CDR2 FQGNSA. This chain's CDR3 is CASSLIAGGSSDTQYF. For the CDR3, the DNA is TGTGCCAGCAGCTTAATAGCGGGAGGTTCCTCAGATACGCAGTATTTT. Filled out from reference TRBV7-2 and TRBJ2-3, the complete variable domain reads GAGVSQSPSNKVTEKGKDVELRCDPISGHTALYWYRQSLGQGLEFLIYFQGNSAPDKSGLPSDRFSAERTGGSVSTLTIQRTQQEDSAVYLCASSLIAGGSSDTQYFGPGTRLTVL.

This clonotype showed up just a few times. This chain uses TRBV19 with TRBJ1-2; possibly TRBD1 for D (5 bases). Trimming took 6 bases from V and 3 from J, leaving 14 bases between them. This CDR3 is built from 14 residues. In germline, CDR1 is LNHDA, CDR2 SQIVND (reference sequence). This chain's CDR3 is CASSRDGNYYGYTF. The CDR3 coding sequence is TGTGCCAGTAGCCGGGACGGGAACTACTATGGCTACACCTTC. Combining the CDR3 with reference TRBV19 and TRBJ1-2 gives the whole variable domain DGGITQSPKYLFRKEGQNVTLSCEQNLNHDAMYWYRQDPGQGLRLIYYSQIVNDFQKGDIAEGYSVSREKKESFPLTVTSAQKNPTAFYLCASSRDGNYYGYTFGSGTRLTVV.

This clonotype showed up many times. The chain is built from TRBV7-2 and TRBJ1-2; no definite D call. V lost 2 bases to trimming and J lost 8 bases, with 9 bases between them. The CDR3 extends over 12 amino acids. The germline V gene encodes CDR1 SGHTA and CDR2 FQGNSA. In DNA, the CDR3 is TGTGCCAGCAGCTTACAGCAGTCAGGCTACACCTTC. Translation: CASSLQQSGYTF.

This clonotype came up a few times. The chain uses TRBV7-9 and TRBJ2-3, with TRBD2 identical over 10 bases. CDR3 size: 14 residues. Germline lookup yields CDR1 SEHNR and CDR2 FQNEAQ (reference sequence). V shed 5 bases, J shed 6 bases, and the junction held 5 bases outside the gene matches. In nucleotides, the CDR3 is TGTGCCAGCAGCACTAGCGGGACCTCGGATACGCAGTATTTT. Its protein product is CASSTSGTSDTQYF.

A few counts support this clonotype. This chain joins TRBV19 and TRBJ2-7, with TRBD1 matching over 7 bases. The CDR3 contains 12 residues. CDR1 is LNHDA and CDR2 is SQIVND in the germline V gene (reference sequence). Trimming removed 7 bases from V and 3 bases from J; junction bases left unmatched: 3. The chain's CDR3 is CASNDRDYEQYF. The CDR3, as DNA: TGTGCCAGTAACGACAGGGACTACGAGCAGTACTTC.

This clonotype has a count of ten or more. V gene TRBV7-3 combines with J gene TRBJ1-1; tentatively, D is TRBD1 (6 bases). Germline CDR1 is SGHTA and CDR2 is FQGTGA. The V end lost 5 bases, the J end lost 4 bases, and 11 bases lay between the germline ends. The CDR3 covers 13 residues. The CDR3 is CASSRQVFTEAFF. The CDR3 nucleotides are TGTGCCAGCAGCCGACAGGTTTTCACTGAAGCTTTCTTT.

This clonotype occurred a few times. The chain is built from TRBV19 and TRBJ1-3; D unresolved. The CDR3 is 13 amino acids. The V end lost 4 bases, the J end lost 3 bases, and 7 bases lay between the germline ends. The germline V gene encodes CDR1 LNHDA and CDR2 SQIVND (reference sequence). The CDR3 coding sequence is TGTGCCAGTAGTAGGGCATTTGGAAACACCATATATTTT. This sequence encodes CASSRAFGNTIYF. The full variable domain, rest sourced from reference TRBV19 and TRBJ1-3, is DGGITQSPKYLFRKEGQNVTLSCEQNLNHDAMYWYRQDPGQGLRLIYYSQIVNDFQKGDIAEGYSVSREKKESFPLTVTSAQKNPTAFYLCASSRAFGNTIYFGEGSWLTVV.

The chain links TRBV6-2 or TRBV6-3 to TRBJ1-2, with D possibly being TRBD1 (6 bases). V was shortened by 2 bases and J by 3 bases, with 13 bases between the two germline ends. The germline gives CDR1 MNHEY, CDR2 SVGEGT. The CDR3 totals 15 residues. CDR3 bases: TGTGCCAGCAGTTACCCGGCAGGGGCGGACTATGGCTACACCTTC. Its translation: CASSYPAGADYGYTF.

This chain links TRBV6-8 with TRBJ1-4, with unresolved D. Germline loops: CDR1 MNHGY, CDR2 SAAAGT. V gave up 6 bases and J gave up 4 bases, with 9 bases separating them. This CDR3 has 13 amino acids. CDR3 residues: CASSEAFNEKLFF. The CDR3 region has the DNA TGTGCCAGCAGCGAAGCCTTTAATGAAAAACTGTTTTTT.

This clonotype was seen a few times. The chain combines TRBV7-2 with TRBJ1-2; no definite D call. The length of the CDR3 is 15 residues. Germline values: CDR1 SGHTA, CDR2 FQGNSA. The V end was cut by 5 bases, the J end by 7 bases, with 20 bases between. This CDR3 is CASSLFDPNLSGYTF. CDR3 nucleotide sequence: TGTGCCAGCAGCCTTTTTGACCCGAATCTCTCTGGCTACACCTTC. The variable domain in full, completed from reference TRBV7-2 and TRBJ1-2, reads GAGVSQSPSNKVTEKGKDVELRCDPISGHTALYWYRQSLGQGLEFLIYFQGNSAPDKSGLPSDRFSAERTGGSVSTLTIQRTQQEDSAVYLCASSLFDPNLSGYTFGSGTRLTVV.

V and J are TRBV28 and TRBJ1-5, with 9 positions matching TRBD1. The V segment lost 0 bases and the J segment 3 bases; nucleotides outside the gene matches: 6. There are 17 residues in the CDR3. Germline CDR1 is MDHEN and CDR2 is SYDVKM. The CDR3: CASSLWSGTGINQPQHF. The CDR3 nucleotides read TGTGCCAGCAGTTTATGGTCCGGGACAGGGATCAATCAGCCCCAGCATTTT.

The chain carries TRBV3-1 and TRBJ2-1; TRBD1 matches at 8 bases. The CDR3 is 13 residues long. CDR1 and CDR2 (germline): LGHDT, YNNKEL (reference sequence). The V segment lost 0 bases and the J segment 9 bases; nucleotides outside the gene matches: 1. The CDR3 loop reads CASSQDTGGEQFF. CDR3 DNA sequence: TGTGCCAGCAGCCAAGACACAGGGGGTGAGCAGTTCTTC.

This clonotype came up many times. The chain has TRBV7-2 and TRBJ2-5; possibly TRBD1 for D (5 bases). The V end was cut by 5 bases, the J end by 2 bases, with 12 bases between. The length of the CDR3 is 14 residues. CDR1 is SGHTA, CDR2 FQGNSA, per germline. The CDR3 sequence is CASSLRVAQETQYF. The CDR3, as DNA: TGTGCCAGCAGCCTCAGGGTTGCACAAGAGACCCAGTACTTC.

The J gene is TRBJ2-2, the V gene TRBV6-2 or TRBV6-3, with TRBD2 matching over 9 bases. V was clipped by 7 bases and J by 1 base; unmatched bases: 10. The CDR3 consists of 17 residues. CDR1 is MNHEY and CDR2 is SVGEGT in the germline V gene. The CDR3 bases are TGTGCCAGCACCATCCGGACTAGCGTCCGGAACACCGGGGAGCTGTTTTTT. Translating it yields CASTIRTSVRNTGELFF.